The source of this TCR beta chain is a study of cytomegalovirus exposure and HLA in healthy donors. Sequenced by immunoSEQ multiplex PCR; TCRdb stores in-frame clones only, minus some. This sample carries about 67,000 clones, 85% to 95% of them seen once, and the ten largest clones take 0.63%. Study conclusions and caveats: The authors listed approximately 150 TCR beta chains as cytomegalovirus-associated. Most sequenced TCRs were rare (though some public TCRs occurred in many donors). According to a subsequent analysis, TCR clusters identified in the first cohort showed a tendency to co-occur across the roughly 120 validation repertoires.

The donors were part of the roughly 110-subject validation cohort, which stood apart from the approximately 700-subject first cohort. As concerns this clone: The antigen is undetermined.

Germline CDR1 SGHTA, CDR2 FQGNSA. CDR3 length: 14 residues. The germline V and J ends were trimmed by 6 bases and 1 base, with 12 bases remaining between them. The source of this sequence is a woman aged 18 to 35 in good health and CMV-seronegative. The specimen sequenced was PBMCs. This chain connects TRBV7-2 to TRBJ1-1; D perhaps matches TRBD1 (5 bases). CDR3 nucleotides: TGTGCCAGCAGATTCGGACACGGGAACACTGAAGCTTTCTTT. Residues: CASRFGHGNTEAFF.